The 26 T cell receptor beta chains in this list originate from one sample, sequenced in a study of blood T cell repertoires in COVID-19. The assay was immunoSEQ multiplex PCR, and TCRdb's table has in-frame clones only and misses some. The table shows some 45,000 clones, with less than 90% occurring only once. Sequencing was carried out using peripheral blood. Receptors originate from a human donor in a cohort sampled during active COVID-19.

The chain employs TRBV4-1 and TRBJ2-1; TRBD2 might be the D (6 bases). The CDR3 totals 15 residues. Trimming removed 4 bases at V and 6 bases at J, with 16 bases between. Germline loops: CDR1 MGHRA, CDR2 YSYEKL. In nucleotides, the CDR3 is TGCGCCAGCAGCCGCGAGGGTGGGGACTCCAATGAGCAGTTCTTC. Residues: CASSREGGDSNEQFF.

The chain uses TRBV9 and TRBJ1-3; no definite D call. V was clipped by 0 bases and J by 7 bases, with 20 bases between them. The CDR3 runs 17 residues. The germline V gene has CDR1 SGDLS and CDR2 YYNGEE. The CDR3 DNA reads as TGTGCCAGCAGCGTAGTAGTTAGGGAGGAACCGTGGAACACCATATATTTT. Translating gives CASSVVVREEPWNTIYF.

The chain links TRBV6-5 to TRBJ2-1, with D perhaps TRBD1 (6 bases). Germline CDR1 MNHEY, CDR2 SVGAGI. CDR3 size: 15 residues. Trimming removed 4 bases at V and 4 bases at J, with 14 bases between. CDR3 coding DNA: TGTGCCAGCAGTTCCCGACAGGAACTGTACAATGAGCAGTTCTTC. Translated: CASSSRQELYNEQFF.

The chain links TRBV4-1 to TRBJ1-6, with TRBD1 matching 7 bases. In germline, CDR1 is MGHRA, CDR2 YSYEKL. CDR3 length: 14 residues. The V segment lost 0 bases and the J segment 11 bases; nucleotides outside the gene matches: 4. The CDR3, as DNA: TGCGCCAGCAGCCAAGAGGCAGGGGGAGCACCCCTCCACTTT. Translating gives CASSQEAGGAPLHF.

V gene TRBV9 combines with J gene TRBJ2-3; tentatively, D is TRBD2 (6 bases). Trimming shortened V by 1 base and J by 7 bases, and 16 bases separated the two germline ends. Per the germline V gene, CDR1 is SGDLS and CDR2 is YYNGEE. CDR3 size: 15 residues. The CDR3: CASSVRGEESYTQYF. CDR3 coding DNA: TGTGCCAGCAGCGTAAGAGGGGAGGAGAGCTATACGCAGTATTTT.

In this sample, this clone turned up a few times. This chain joins TRBV4-2 and TRBJ2-1, with 11 bases that match TRBD2. Trimming at V came to 0 bases and at J to 2 bases, leaving 0 bases not matched to a gene. CDR3 length: 16 amino acids. The germline V gene has CDR1 LGHNA and CDR2 YNFKEQ. In DNA, the CDR3 is TGTGCCAGCAGCCAAGATAGCGGGGGGGCCTACAATGAGCAGTTCTTC. Translated, it gives CASSQDSGGAYNEQFF.

This clone was picked up one time. The J gene is TRBJ2-4, the V gene TRBV12-5; possible D gene TRBD2, 6 bases. V was shortened by 2 bases and J by 9 bases, with 11 bases between the two germline ends. CDR1 and CDR2 (germline): LGHNT, FRNRAP. This CDR3 is 13 amino acids long. CDR3 sequence: CASGLSQGGIQYF. The CDR3 DNA sequence: TGTGCTAGTGGTTTGAGTCAGGGAGGCATTCAGTACTTC.

The chain carries TRBV5-1 and TRBJ2-3; 12 bases are shared with TRBD2. J was trimmed by 0 bases and V by 0 bases; bases with no gene match: 2. CDR1 and CDR2 (germline): SGHRS, YFSETQ. The CDR3 has 17 residues. As DNA, the CDR3 is TGCGCCAGCAGCTTGGTGACTAGCGGGGGCAGCACAGATACGCAGTATTTT. Translated, it gives CASSLVTSGGSTDTQYF.

This clone was counted only a few times. The V call is TRBV5-1, the J call TRBJ2-7, with D possibly TRBD1 on 6 matching bases. The germline V gene encodes CDR1 SGHRS and CDR2 YFSETQ. The CDR3 is 14 residues long. Trimming removed 4 bases at V and 4 bases at J, with 15 bases between. The CDR3 is CASSPETDRYEQYF. CDR3 DNA: TGCGCCAGCAGCCCAGAAACGGACAGATACGAGCAGTACTTC.

This clone was observed once. The chain links TRBV29-1 to TRBJ1-2; 8 nucleotides match TRBD1. This CDR3 is 15 amino acids long. CDR1 is SQVTM, CDR2 ANQGSEA, per germline. The V and J ends lost 3 bases and 4 bases, in that order; junction bases with no gene match: 10. CDR3 sequence reads: CSVDPKLTGGYGYTF. CDR3 DNA: TGCAGCGTTGACCCTAAACTTACAGGGGGCTATGGCTACACCTTC.

This chain joins TRBV11-2 and TRBJ2-1, with D possibly being TRBD2 (5 bases). The germline V and J ends were trimmed by 4 bases and 7 bases, with 17 bases remaining between them. Germline assignment: CDR1 SGHAT and CDR2 FQNNGV. The CDR3 loop spans 15 amino acids. The CDR3 DNA follows: TGTGCCAGCAGCTCCCCCCAATACGGGGTGAATGAGCAGTTCTTC. Protein sequence: CASSSPQYGVNEQFF.

This clone was detected only once. V usage is TRBV20-1 and J usage is TRBJ2-7, with D possibly matching TRBD2 (5 bases). This CDR3 comprises 11 residues. Germline CDR1 reads DFQATT; CDR2 reads SNEGSKA (reference sequence). V lost 6 bases to trimming and J lost 3 bases, with 9 bases between them. The CDR3 region has the DNA TGCAGTGCCCGGACTGGCTACGAGCAGTACTTC. Its translation is CSARTGYEQYF.

The chain has TRBV3-1 (or the pseudogene TRBV3-2) and TRBJ2-3; weak D call: TRBD1 (5 bases). Looked up from germline, CDR1 is LGHDT and CDR2 is YNNKEL (reference sequence). The V gene lost 1 base and the J gene lost 9 bases, with 8 bases spanning the gap. This CDR3 comprises 12 residues. The CDR3 sequence: CASSQGAGTQYF. The CDR3 coding sequence is TGTGCCAGCAGCCAAGGCGCAGGGACGCAGTATTTT.

The chain has TRBV11-2 and TRBJ2-5, with 12 positions matching TRBD2. With 1 base clipped from V and 5 bases from J, the junction kept 11 bases outside the gene matches. This CDR3 spans 18 amino acids. Per germline, CDR1 SGHAT and CDR2 FQNNGV. CDR3: CASSLVLLAGGPLETQYF. The CDR3 DNA is TGTGCCAGCAGCTTAGTGTTGCTAGCGGGGGGGCCTTTGGAGACCCAGTACTTC.

V and J are TRBV18 and TRBJ1-2; possible D gene TRBD1, 6 bases. The V end was cut by 4 bases, the J end by 7 bases, with 16 bases between. Germline V lookup: CDR1 KGHSH, CDR2 LQKENI. The CDR3 has 14 residues. The CDR3 region has the DNA TGTGCCAGCTCACTCGGACAGACCGAGGGTGGCTACACCTTC. The encoded protein is CASSLGQTEGGYTF.

This clone has only a few counts. This rearrangement joins TRBV11-1 to TRBJ2-7; D gene uncertain. The germline gives CDR1 SGHAT, CDR2 FQDESV (reference sequence). CDR3 length equals 12 residues. The V and J ends lost 1 base and 6 bases respectively, with 7 bases between them. In nucleotides, the CDR3 is TGTGCCAGCAGCTTAGTAGACTTCGAGCAGTACTTC. Translation gives CASSLVDFEQYF.

V gene TRBV6-6 combines with J gene TRBJ2-1; D possibly corresponds to TRBD2 (5 bases). CDR1 and CDR2 (germline): MNHNY, SVGAGI (reference sequence). V was pared by 4 bases and J by 7 bases, with 8 bases between. The CDR3 contains 12 residues. CDR3 protein: CASSSPGNEQFF. The CDR3, as DNA: TGTGCCAGCAGTTCCCCGGGGAATGAGCAGTTCTTC.

This clone was seen repeatedly, ten times or more. The rearrangement joins TRBV4-1 to TRBJ1-3; D gene ambiguous. From germline, CDR1 is MGHRA and CDR2 YSYEKL. The CDR3 length is 16 residues. V was trimmed by 1 base and J by 8 bases, leaving 18 bases between them. The chain's CDR3 is CASSQVSETTYHTIYF. As DNA, the CDR3 is TGCGCCAGCAGCCAAGTATCAGAAACTACCTATCACACCATATATTTT.

The rearrangement uses TRBV6-5 and TRBJ1-2, with 7 bases that match TRBD1. This CDR3 spans 14 amino acids. Germline values: CDR1 MNHEY, CDR2 SVGAGI. Losses at the gene ends were 6 bases for V and 3 bases for J; bases not matched to a gene: 7. In DNA form, the CDR3 reads TGTGCCAGCAGAATAGGGGACAGCTACTATGGCTACACCTTC. Amino acids: CASRIGDSYYGYTF.

The V and J genes are TRBV7-8 and TRBJ1-2; 8 bases match TRBD1. CDR1 and CDR2 from the germline V gene are SGHVS and FQNEAQ. The length of the CDR3 is 12 residues. J gave up 10 bases and V 5 bases, and 6 bases lay outside the gene matches. The CDR3 loop reads CASSLGTGDYTF. The CDR3 coding sequence is TGTGCCAGCAGCCTCGGGACAGGAGACTACACCTTC.

This rearrangement joins TRBV12-3 or TRBV12-4 to TRBJ2-1; no clear D. Trimming took 6 bases from V and 2 from J, leaving 5 bases between them. The CDR3 sequence is 12 residues long. CDR3 amino acids: CASSPTYNEQFF. The CDR3 region has the DNA TGTGCCAGCAGCCCCACCTACAATGAGCAGTTCTTC.

V gene TRBV2 combines with J gene TRBJ2-5; 10 positions agree with TRBD1. Trimming cost V 4 bases and J 5 bases; bases outside gene matches: 13. The CDR3 has 17 amino acids. Germline V gene lookup returns CDR1 SNHLY and CDR2 FYNNEI. The CDR3 protein is CASSVIGAGTGVETQYF. In nucleotides, the CDR3 is TGTGCCAGCAGTGTGATCGGAGCCGGGACAGGGGTCGAGACCCAGTACTTC.

J is TRBJ2-1 and V is TRBV4-2; 7 bases map to TRBD2. The CDR3 spans 14 residues. Trimming at V came to 10 bases and at J to 0 bases, leaving 6 bases not matched to a gene. Germline CDR1 and CDR2: LGHNA and YNFKEQ. The CDR3 DNA sequence: TGTGCCATAAGGGGCGGGGGCTCCTACAATGAGCAGTTCTTC. Its protein product is CAIRGGGSYNEQFF.

The gene calls are TRBV5-1 and TRBJ2-5, with D unresolved. V shed 2 bases and J shed 1 base, with 6 bases lying between them. The CDR3 is made up of 13 amino acids. Germline V CDR1 and CDR2: SGHRS, YFSETQ. The CDR3: CASSFRVQETQYF. CDR3 coding DNA: TGCGCCAGCAGCTTCCGAGTCCAAGAGACCCAGTACTTC. Looking up the rest from reference TRBV5-1 and TRBJ2-5 gives the full variable domain: KAGVTQTPRYLIKTRGQQVTLSCSPISGHRSVSWYQQTPGQGLQFLFEYFSETQRNKGNFPGRFSGRQFSNSRSEMNVSTLELGDSALYLCASSFRVQETQYFGPGTRLLVL.

In its sample, this clone was seen once. V gene TRBV3-1 (or the pseudogene TRBV3-2) combines with J gene TRBJ2-3; TRBD2 aligns across 12 bases. The CDR3 is 19 amino acids. CDR1 and CDR2 (germline): LGHDT, YNNKEL (reference sequence). The V segment lost 1 base and the J segment 0 bases; nucleotides outside the gene matches: 8. CDR3 in amino acids: CASSQARLAGEKSTDTQYF. CDR3 nucleotide sequence: TGTGCCAGCAGCCAAGCCCGACTAGCGGGGGAGAAAAGCACAGATACGCAGTATTTT.

This chain joins TRBV18 and TRBJ2-3; D might be TRBD1 (5 bases). The CDR3 consists of 15 residues. Germline CDR1 KGHSH, CDR2 LQKENI. Trimming left V 6 bases short and J 0 bases short, with 13 bases between. The CDR3 nucleotides read TGTGCCAGCTCCCGAGACAGATCTAGCACAGATACGCAGTATTTT. This encodes CASSRDRSSTDTQYF. The variable domain in full, with the rest retrieved from reference TRBV18 and TRBJ2-3, is NAGVMQNPRHLVRRRGQEARLRCSPMKGHSHVYWYRQLPEEGLKFMVYLQKENIIDESGMPKERFSAEFPKEGPSILRIQQVVRGDSAAYFCASSRDRSSTDTQYFGPGTRLTVL.